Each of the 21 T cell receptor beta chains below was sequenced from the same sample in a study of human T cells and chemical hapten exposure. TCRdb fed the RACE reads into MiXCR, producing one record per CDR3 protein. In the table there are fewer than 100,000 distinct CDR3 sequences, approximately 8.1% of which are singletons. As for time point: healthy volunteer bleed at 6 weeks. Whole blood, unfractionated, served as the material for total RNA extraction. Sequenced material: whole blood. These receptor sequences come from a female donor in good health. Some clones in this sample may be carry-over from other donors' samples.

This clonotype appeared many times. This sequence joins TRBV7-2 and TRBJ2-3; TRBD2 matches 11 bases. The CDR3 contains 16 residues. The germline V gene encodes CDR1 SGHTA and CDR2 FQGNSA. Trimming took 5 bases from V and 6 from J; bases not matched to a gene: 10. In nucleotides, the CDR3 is TGTGCCAGCAGCACCCGACTAGCGGGGTTCGTGGATACGCAGTATTTT. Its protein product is CASSTRLAGFVDTQYF.

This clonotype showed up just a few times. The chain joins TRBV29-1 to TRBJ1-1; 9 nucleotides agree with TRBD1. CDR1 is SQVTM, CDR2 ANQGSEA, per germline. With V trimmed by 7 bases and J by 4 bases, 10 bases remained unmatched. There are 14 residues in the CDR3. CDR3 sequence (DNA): TGCAGCGCCAAGAGACAGGGGGTATCCACTGAAGCTTTCTTT. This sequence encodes CSAKRQGVSTEAFF.

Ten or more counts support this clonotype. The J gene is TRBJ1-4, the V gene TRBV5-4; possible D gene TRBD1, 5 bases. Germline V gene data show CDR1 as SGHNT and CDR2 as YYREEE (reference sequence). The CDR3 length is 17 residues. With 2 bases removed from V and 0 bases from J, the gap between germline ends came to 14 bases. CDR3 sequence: CASSLGAAGATNEKLFF. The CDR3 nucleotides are TGTGCCAGCAGCTTAGGGGCAGCCGGAGCAACTAATGAAAAACTGTTTTTT. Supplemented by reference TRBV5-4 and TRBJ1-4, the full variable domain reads ETGVTQSPTHLIKTRGQQVTLRCSSQSGHNTVSWYQQALGQGPQFIFQYYREEENGRGNFPPRFSGLQFPNYSSELNVNALELDDSALYLCASSLGAAGATNEKLFFGSGTQLSVL.

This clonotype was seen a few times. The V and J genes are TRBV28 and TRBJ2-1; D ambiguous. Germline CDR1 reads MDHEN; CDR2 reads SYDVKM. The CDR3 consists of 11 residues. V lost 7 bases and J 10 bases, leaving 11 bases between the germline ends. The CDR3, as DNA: TGTGCCAGCACCGGGTCAATGGAGCAGTTCTTC. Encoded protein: CASTGSMEQFF. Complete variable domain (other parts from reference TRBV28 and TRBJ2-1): DVKVTQSSRYLVKRTGEKVFLECVQDMDHENMFWYRQDPGLGLRLIYFSYDVKMKEKGDIPEGYSVSREKKERFSLILESASTNQTSMYLCASTGSMEQFFGPGTRLTVL.

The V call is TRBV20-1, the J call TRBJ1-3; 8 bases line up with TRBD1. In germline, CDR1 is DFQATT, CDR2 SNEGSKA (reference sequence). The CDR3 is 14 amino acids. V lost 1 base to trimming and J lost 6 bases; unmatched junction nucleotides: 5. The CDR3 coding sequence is TGCAGTGCTAGAGTTTTGGACAGGGAAAACACCATATATTTT. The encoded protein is CSARVLDRENTIYF.

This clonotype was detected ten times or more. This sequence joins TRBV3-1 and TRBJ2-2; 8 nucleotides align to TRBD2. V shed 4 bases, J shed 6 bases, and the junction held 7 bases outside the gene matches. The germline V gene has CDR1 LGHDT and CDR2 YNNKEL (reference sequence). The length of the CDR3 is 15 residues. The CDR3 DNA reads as TGTGCCAGCAGCCTAGGGACTAGTTTCCCCGGGGAGCTGTTTTTT. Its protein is CASSLGTSFPGELFF.

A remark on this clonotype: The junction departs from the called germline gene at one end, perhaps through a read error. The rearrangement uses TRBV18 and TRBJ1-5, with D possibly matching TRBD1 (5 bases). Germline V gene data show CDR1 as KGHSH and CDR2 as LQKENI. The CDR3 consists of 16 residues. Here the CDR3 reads CASSPLDQGNNQPRHF. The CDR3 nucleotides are TGTGCCAGCTCACCACTGGATCAGGGCAACAATCAGCCCCGGCATTTT.

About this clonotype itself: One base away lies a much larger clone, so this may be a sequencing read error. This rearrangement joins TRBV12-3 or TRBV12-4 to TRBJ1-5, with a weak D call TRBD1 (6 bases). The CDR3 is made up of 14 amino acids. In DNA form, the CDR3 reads TGTGTCAGCAGTTTCCGCAGGGGCAACCAGCCCCAGCATTTT. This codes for CVSSFRRGNQPQHF.

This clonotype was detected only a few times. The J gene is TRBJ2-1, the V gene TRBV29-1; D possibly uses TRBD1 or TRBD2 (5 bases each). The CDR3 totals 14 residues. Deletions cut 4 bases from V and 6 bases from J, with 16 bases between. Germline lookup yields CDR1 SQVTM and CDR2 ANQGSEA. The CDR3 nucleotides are TGCAGCGTTGGGGCCACCGTTGGGGGCAATGAGCAGTTCTTC. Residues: CSVGATVGGNEQFF.

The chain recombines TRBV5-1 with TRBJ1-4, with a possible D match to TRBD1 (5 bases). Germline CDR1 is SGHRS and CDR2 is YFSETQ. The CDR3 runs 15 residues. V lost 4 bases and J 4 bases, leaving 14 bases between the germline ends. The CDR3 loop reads CASSSGTVLNEKLFF. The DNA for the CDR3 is TGCGCCAGCAGCAGCGGGACGGTGCTTAATGAAAAACTGTTTTTT.

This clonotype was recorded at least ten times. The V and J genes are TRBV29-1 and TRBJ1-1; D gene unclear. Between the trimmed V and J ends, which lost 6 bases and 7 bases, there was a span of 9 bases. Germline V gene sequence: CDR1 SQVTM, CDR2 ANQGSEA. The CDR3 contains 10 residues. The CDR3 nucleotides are TGCAGCGTCGATACAGATGAAGCTTTCTTT. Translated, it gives CSVDTDEAFF.

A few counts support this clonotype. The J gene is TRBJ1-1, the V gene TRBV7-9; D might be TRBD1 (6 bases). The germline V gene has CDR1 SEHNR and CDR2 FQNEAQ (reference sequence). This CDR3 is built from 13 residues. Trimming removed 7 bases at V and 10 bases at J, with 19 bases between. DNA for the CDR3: TGTGCCAGCACCGAACAGGGCTTCCCTGGAGCTTTCTTT. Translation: CASTEQGFPGAFF. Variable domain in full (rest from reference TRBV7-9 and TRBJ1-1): DTGVSQNPRHKITKRGQNVTFRCDPISEHNRLYWYRQTLGQGPEFLTYFQNEAQLEKSRLLSDRFSAERPKGSFSTLEIQRTEQGDSAMYLCASTEQGFPGAFFGQGTRLTVV.

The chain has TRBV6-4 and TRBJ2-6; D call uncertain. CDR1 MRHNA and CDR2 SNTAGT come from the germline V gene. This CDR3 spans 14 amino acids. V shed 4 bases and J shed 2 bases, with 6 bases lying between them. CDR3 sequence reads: CASSAFTGANVLTF. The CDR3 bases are TGTGCCAGCAGTGCCTTCACTGGGGCCAACGTCCTGACTTTC.

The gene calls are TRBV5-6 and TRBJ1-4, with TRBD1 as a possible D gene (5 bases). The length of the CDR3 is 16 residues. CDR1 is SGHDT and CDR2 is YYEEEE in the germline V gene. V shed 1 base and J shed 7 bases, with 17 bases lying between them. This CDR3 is CASSLYLWQGGEKLFF. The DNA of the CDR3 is TGTGCCAGCAGCTTGTATTTGTGGCAGGGAGGTGAAAAACTGTTTTTT.

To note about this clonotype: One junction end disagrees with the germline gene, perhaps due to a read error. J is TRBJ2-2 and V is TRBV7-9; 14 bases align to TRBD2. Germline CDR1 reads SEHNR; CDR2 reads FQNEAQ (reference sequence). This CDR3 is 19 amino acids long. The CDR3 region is CASSHPGLAGVWGTWELFF. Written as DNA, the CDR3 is TGTGCCAGCAGCCATCCGGGACTAGCGGGGGTCTGGGGCACCTGGGAGCTGTTTTTT.

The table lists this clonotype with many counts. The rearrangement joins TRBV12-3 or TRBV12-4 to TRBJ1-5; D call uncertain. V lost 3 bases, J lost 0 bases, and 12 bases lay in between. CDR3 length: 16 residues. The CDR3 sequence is CASSFRYSYSNQPQHF. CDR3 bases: TGTGCCAGCAGTTTTCGTTACAGTTATAGCAATCAGCCCCAGCATTTT.

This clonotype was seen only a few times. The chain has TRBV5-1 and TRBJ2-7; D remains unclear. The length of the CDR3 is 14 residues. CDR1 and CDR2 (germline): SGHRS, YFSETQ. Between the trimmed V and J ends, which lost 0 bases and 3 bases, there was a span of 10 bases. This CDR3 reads CASSLGLSYYEQYF. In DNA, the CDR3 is TGCGCCAGCAGCTTGGGGCTCTCCTACTACGAGCAGTACTTC.

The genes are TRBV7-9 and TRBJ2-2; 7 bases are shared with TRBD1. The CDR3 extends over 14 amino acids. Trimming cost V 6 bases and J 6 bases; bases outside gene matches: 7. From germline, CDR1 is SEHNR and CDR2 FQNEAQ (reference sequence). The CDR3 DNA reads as TGTGCCAGCAGGAGACAGGGAGCAGCCGGGGAGCTGTTTTTT. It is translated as CASRRQGAAGELFF.

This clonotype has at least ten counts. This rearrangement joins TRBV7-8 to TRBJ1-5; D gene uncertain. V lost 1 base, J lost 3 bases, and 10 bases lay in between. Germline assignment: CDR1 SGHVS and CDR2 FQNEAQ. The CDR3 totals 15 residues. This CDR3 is CASSLVSGNNQPQHF. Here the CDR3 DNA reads TGTGCCAGCAGCTTAGTATCGGGGAACAATCAGCCCCAGCATTTT.

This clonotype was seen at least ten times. The CDR3 coding sequence is TGCAGTGCTATTGGGAGGGTTAACACTGAAGCTTTCTTT. Translated: CSAIGRVNTEAFF. The chain employs TRBV20-1 and TRBJ1-1; D gene unclear. Trimming took 4 bases from V and 2 from J, leaving 11 bases between them. The CDR3 is 13 amino acids. From germline, CDR1 is DFQATT and CDR2 SNEGSKA (reference sequence).

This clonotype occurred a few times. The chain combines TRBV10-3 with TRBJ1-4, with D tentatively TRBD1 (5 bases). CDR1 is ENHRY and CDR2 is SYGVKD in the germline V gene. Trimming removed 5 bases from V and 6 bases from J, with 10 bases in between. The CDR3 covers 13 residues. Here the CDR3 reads CAISYQGDEKLFF. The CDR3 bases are TGTGCCATCAGTTACCAGGGAGATGAAAAACTGTTTTTT.